The sequence of this T cell receptor beta chain was determined in a study of Graves' ophthalmopathy and Graves' hyperthyroidism (dated by TCRdb to about 2018). About the investigation overall: Peripheral blood was collected at initial diagnosis, prior to any treatment. The study used TCR beta repertoire signatures to distinguish Graves' ophthalmopathy from Graves' hyperthyroidism and to predict progression to ophthalmopathy. In total, over 130 blood samples were TCR-sequenced: approximately 42 ophthalmopathy, over 70 hyperthyroidism and some 17 hyperthyroidism-to-ophthalmopathy patients. To explore V-J signatures that distinguish ophthalmopathy from hyperthyroidism, a discovery set of under 110 patients was enrolled, made up of over 40 with ophthalmopathy and 57 with stable hyperthyroidism. For independent validation, a separate cohort was made up of 18 hyperthyroidism patients plus 17 patients who later progressed from hyperthyroidism to ophthalmopathy. In more than five hyperthyroidism patients, the T-cell repertoires found in thyroid tissue were compared with those found in blood. After sampling, hyperthyroidism patients received methimazole starting at 30 mg daily, and ophthalmopathy patients received high-dose intravenous methylprednisolone. What the work shows at the level of the full study, not this receptor alone: No statistical method was used to set the sample size in advance, and the investigators knew which group each participant was assigned to. Ophthalmopathy was separated from stable hyperthyroidism by the 13-signature model with roughly 87% sensitivity and just under 84% specificity in cross-validation and with 80%/75% in the test set. In validation, the model predicted ophthalmopathy progression with less than 71% sensitivity and roughly 72% specificity; some 13 predicted patients were CT-confirmed with GO in a median of about 6.1 months. Most expanded thyroid clonotypes with frequency above 0.001 were also detected in blood, suggesting blood repertoires may reflect the thyroid immune response.

Ophthalmopathy patients were characterized by moderately to severely active disease, a Clinical Activity Score of at least 3, a NOSPECS grade of at least 4, and a disease duration under 3 months. Patients were excluded if they had other autoimmune diseases, uncontrolled infections, pregnancy or lactation. Clinical symptoms, serum thyroxine, TRAb, thyroid ultrasound and orbital computed tomography formed the basis of the diagnosis. Ficoll-Paque density gradient centrifugation was used to isolate PBMCs from approximately 11 ml of fresh peripheral blood. Total RNA was extracted using Trizol reagent, and RNA quality was checked on an Agilent 2100 Bioanalyzer. The CDR3 holds 14 amino acids from the cysteine to the phenylalanine. The CDR3 DNA has 42 bases and is translated from base 1. Cut back by 11 bases and 16 bases, the V and J ends lie 27 bases apart. The germline V gene supplies CDR1 ENHRY and CDR2 SYGVKD.

Notes on this clonotype: Its cognate antigen has yet to be identified. No much larger clonotype is one base removed from it; base qualities were not supplied.

TCR beta CDR3 regions were amplified from RNA transcripts for repertoire sequencing. The first round was an RT-PCR using HTBI primers with the Qiagen OneStep RT-PCR kit, and this first round was followed by a second-round multiplex PCR, then size selection and purification. Libraries were sequenced on an Illumina HiSeq2000 using paired-end 100 bp reads. The published analysis was carried out like this. Reads were processed with SOAPnuke, discarding reads with adapters, uncalled bases, mean Phred below 15, or no exact constant-primer or identifier match. High-quality paired reads were merged with COPE v1.2.5. Unique nucleotide sequences were defined as clonotypes and aligned to IMGT TRB V, D and J references using MiTCR v1.1. Only V-J combinations with frequency above 0.0001 were analysed, covering around 99% of repertoires. A TCR clonal expansion and chaos score per V-J combination was defined as the ratio of F50 clonal expansion to chaos observed in the TCRdist matrix. Welch's t-statistics and random forest were used to reduce the features to about a dozen V-J combinations, which were then used as input to a naive Bayes classifier. Thyroid-blood repertoire similarity was quantified with the Morisita-Horn index. TCRdb applied fastp at Q25 and MiXCR to the public reads, then kept only in-frame beta chains. Here each entry gathers all rows of one CDR3 protein and keeps the most common genes and DNA. These V and J calls derive from TCRdb rather than the authors' analysis. The table for this sample lists about 740,000 distinct CDR3 sequences; approximately 40% of them were counted only once. 35% to 55% of the sample rests with the top ten.

This receptor was obtained from an adult man with Graves' ophthalmopathy. Sequenced input: peripheral blood. The chain employs TRBV10-3 and TRBJ1-6; D gene: possibly TRBD1, on 6 matching bases. The CDR3 protein: CAGSYLGSGDQLHF. The nucleotide sequence reads TGTGCCGGCAGTTACCTAGGTTCAGGGGATCAACTCCACTTT.